The 25 T cell receptor beta chains in this list originate from one sample, sequenced in a study of T cell responses to AZD1222 COVID-19 vaccine. Assay: immunoSEQ multiplex PCR; the TCRdb copy retains only in-frame clones and omits some. The sample holds roughly 160,000 clones, about nine tenths seen once. The source was peripheral blood, collected on day 0 of AZD1222 vaccination. Receptors were obtained from an adult in good health.

The V and J genes are TRBV7-9 and TRBJ1-1; a weak D match, TRBD1 (5 bases). The CDR3 has 14 amino acids. The V and J ends lost 3 bases and 2 bases respectively, with 10 bases between them. The germline CDR1 and CDR2 sequences are SEHNR and FQNEAQ (reference sequence). The CDR3 loop is CASSLAGRNTEAFF. As DNA, the CDR3 is TGTGCCAGCAGCTTGGCAGGGAGAAACACTGAAGCTTTCTTT.

As DNA, the CDR3 is TGTGCCAGCAGCCCCCGGGACGGACCCTACGAGCAGTACTTC. The encoded protein is CASSPRDGPYEQYF. This chain uses TRBV7-9 with TRBJ2-7; the D call may be TRBD1 or TRBD2 (5 bases each). The V gene's germline CDR1 is SEHNR and CDR2 FQNEAQ (reference sequence). CDR3 size: 14 residues. Trimming cost V 5 bases and J 2 bases, with 13 bases left between them.

This chain uses TRBV5-6 with TRBJ2-1; D remains ambiguous. CDR3 size: 12 residues. V lost 4 bases and J lost 5, with 7 bases in between. Germline loops: CDR1 SGHDT, CDR2 YYEEEE. CDR3 DNA sequence: TGTGCCAGCAGCCTACCCCACAATGAGCAGTTCTTC. Translating it yields CASSLPHNEQFF.

CDR3 bases: TGTGCCAGCAGCCAAGTGGTGACAGACAACTATGGCTACACCTTC. Translated, it gives CASSQVVTDNYGYTF. This chain connects TRBV4-2 to TRBJ1-2, with D perhaps TRBD1 (5 bases). Germline V lookup: CDR1 LGHNA, CDR2 YNFKEQ. This CDR3 has 15 residues. Trimming pared 1 base from V and 2 bases from J, leaving 11 bases between.

This chain uses TRBV28 with TRBJ1-6, with D possibly matching TRBD1 (5 bases). Germline V gene sequence: CDR1 MDHEN, CDR2 SYDVKM. The CDR3 runs to 14 residues. V was clipped by 6 bases and J by 6 bases, with 12 bases between them. CDR3 coding DNA: TGTGCCAGCAGGACACCGGGACCTAATTCACCCCTCCACTTT. It encodes CASRTPGPNSPLHF.

The genes are TRBV6-5 and TRBJ2-7, with D unclear. The germline V gene has CDR1 MNHEY and CDR2 SVGAGI. Trimming pared 0 bases from V and 4 bases from J, leaving 13 bases between. The CDR3 contains 15 residues. DNA for the CDR3: TGTGCCAGCAGTTACTCCTCTGCCTCCGGGTACGAGCAGTACTTC. Residues: CASSYSSASGYEQYF.

V usage is TRBV19 and J usage is TRBJ1-1; D not certain. Trimming took 4 bases from V and 1 from J, leaving 7 bases between them. Germline CDR1 and CDR2: LNHDA and SQIVND (reference sequence). This CDR3 has 13 residues. In DNA form, the CDR3 reads TGTGCCAGTAGTAAACAGTGGAACACTGAAGCTTTCTTT. Its protein product is CASSKQWNTEAFF. Based on the CDR3 plus reference TRBV19 and TRBJ1-1, the full variable domain is DGGITQSPKYLFRKEGQNVTLSCEQNLNHDAMYWYRQDPGQGLRLIYYSQIVNDFQKGDIAEGYSVSREKKESFPLTVTSAQKNPTAFYLCASSKQWNTEAFFGQGTRLTVV.

The chain joins TRBV7-2 to TRBJ1-1, with D unclear. V lost 1 base to trimming and J lost 1 base, with 4 bases between them. CDR1 is SGHTA and CDR2 is FQGNSA in the germline V gene. The CDR3 covers 13 residues. The CDR3 DNA is TGTGCCAGCAGCTTAGGTCAGAACACTGAAGCTTTCTTT. Translating it yields CASSLGQNTEAFF.

This clone was observed once. The gene calls are TRBV29-1 and TRBJ2-2; D is uncertain. The CDR3 contains 12 residues. Trimming left V 6 bases short and J 5 bases short, with 10 bases between. The germline V gene has CDR1 SQVTM and CDR2 ANQGSEA. The CDR3 region is CSVLGPTGELFF. The CDR3 DNA reads as TGCAGCGTCCTCGGGCCTACCGGGGAGCTGTTTTTT.

The genes are TRBV7-3 and TRBJ2-5, with a tentative D call TRBD1 (5 bases). Per germline, CDR1 SGHTA and CDR2 FQGTGA. The germline V and J ends were trimmed by 5 bases and 5 bases, with 18 bases remaining between them. This CDR3 region has 15 residues. The CDR3 here is CASSETGGIVETQYF. CDR3 in DNA: TGTGCCAGCAGCGAAACAGGCGGAATTGTGGAGACCCAGTACTTC.

The chain has TRBV7-3 and TRBJ2-7; 7 bases are shared with TRBD2. This CDR3 comprises 15 residues. Germline CDR1 and CDR2: SGHTA and FQGTGA. The junction had 5 bases not matched to a gene; V was cut back by 1 base and J by 2 bases. The CDR3 bases are TGTGCCAGCAGCTTAATCGGGGGGTTCACCTACGAGCAGTACTTC. Residues: CASSLIGGFTYEQYF. Looking up the rest from reference TRBV7-3 and TRBJ2-7 gives the full variable domain: GAGVSQTPSNKVTEKGKYVELRCDPISGHTALYWYRQSLGQGPEFLIYFQGTGAADDSGLPNDRFFAVRPEGSVSTLKIQRTERGDSAVYLCASSLIGGFTYEQYFGPGTRLTVT.

The rearrangement links TRBV11-3 to TRBJ2-5, with D perhaps matching TRBD2 (6 bases). The V end was cut by 1 base, the J end by 4 bases, with 10 bases between. Germline V CDR1 and CDR2: SGHNT, YENEEA. This CDR3 is built from 14 residues. The CDR3 bases are TGTGCCAGCAGCTTAGTACTAGCTCCAGAGACCCAGTACTTC. Its translation: CASSLVLAPETQYF.

This clone has a single count. This rearrangement joins TRBV28 to TRBJ1-1, with D possibly matching TRBD1 (5 bases). The V gene's germline CDR1 is MDHEN and CDR2 SYDVKM. The CDR3 covers 14 residues. Deletions cut 6 bases from V and 0 bases from J, with 11 bases between. The CDR3 nucleotides read TGTGCCAGCAGATCAGGGATTATGAACACTGAAGCTTTCTTT. Protein: CASRSGIMNTEAFF.

The chain joins TRBV4-1 to TRBJ2-5; perhaps TRBD2 as D (7 bases). V lost 0 bases, J lost 4 bases, and 12 bases lay in between. The germline V gene has CDR1 MGHRA and CDR2 YSYEKL. This CDR3 has 15 amino acids. The CDR3 protein is CASSQEGGGGETQYF. The CDR3 nucleotides are TGCGCCAGCAGCCAAGAGGGGGGAGGGGGAGAGACCCAGTACTTC.

The V call is TRBV28, the J call TRBJ2-7; a weak D match, TRBD1 (6 bases). This CDR3 is built from 15 residues. Per germline, CDR1 MDHEN and CDR2 SYDVKM. The V end lost 6 bases, the J end lost 3 bases, and 18 bases lay between the germline ends. CDR3 in DNA: TGTGCCAGCAGGAGACAGGCCCATCTTAACTACGAGCAGTACTTC. Protein product: CASRRQAHLNYEQYF. The variable domain in full, completed from reference TRBV28 and TRBJ2-7, reads DVKVTQSSRYLVKRTGEKVFLECVQDMDHENMFWYRQDPGLGLRLIYFSYDVKMKEKGDIPEGYSVSREKKERFSLILESASTNQTSMYLCASRRQAHLNYEQYFGPGTRLTVT.

This chain links TRBV12-3 or TRBV12-4 with TRBJ2-7, with TRBD1 identical over 10 bases. The CDR3 is 13 amino acids. V was clipped by 5 bases and J by 6 bases; unmatched bases: 4. In nucleotides, the CDR3 is TGTGCCAGCAGTCTTGGACAGGGGGGCGAGCAGTACTTC. This translates into CASSLGQGGEQYF.

This clone was observed once. V is TRBV29-1 and J is TRBJ1-1, with 9 bases that match TRBD1. The CDR3 loop spans 13 amino acids. Germline V lookup: CDR1 SQVTM, CDR2 ANQGSEA. The V gene end was trimmed by 6 bases and the J gene end by 4 bases; junction bases not matched to a gene: 6. The CDR3 nucleotides are TGCAGCGTGATAGGACAGGGGATCACTGAAGCTTTCTTT. The encoded protein is CSVIGQGITEAFF.

This rearrangement joins TRBV6-6 to TRBJ2-1, with 11 bases identical to TRBD1. The CDR3 has 17 residues. Germline trimming cut 5 bases from V and 2 bases from J; bases unmatched to any gene: 8. Germline CDR1 reads MNHNY; CDR2 reads SVGAGI (reference sequence). Here the CDR3 reads CASSLHPGQGAYNEQFF. CDR3 coding DNA: TGTGCCAGCAGTCTCCATCCGGGACAGGGGGCCTACAATGAGCAGTTCTTC.

DNA of the CDR3: TGTGCCAGCAGCCAAGTGAGACAGCACTCTGGAAACACCATATATTTT. It codes for CASSQVRQHSGNTIYF. The V gene is TRBV14, the J gene TRBJ1-3, with D perhaps TRBD1 (5 bases). The CDR3 totals 16 residues. The germline CDR1 and CDR2 sequences are SGHDN and FVKESK. Trimming left V 1 base short and J 0 bases short, with 10 bases between.

This chain joins TRBV5-1 and TRBJ1-2; D is undetermined. The CDR3 is made up of 14 amino acids. Per germline, CDR1 SGHRS and CDR2 YFSETQ. Deletions cut 3 bases from V and 6 bases from J, with 15 bases between. CDR3 DNA sequence: TGCGCCAGCAGCTCGCCAACGACGGGAGATGGCTACACCTTC. Amino acid sequence: CASSSPTTGDGYTF.

This chain connects TRBV6-5 to TRBJ1-5, with unresolved D. V shed 6 bases and J shed 7 bases, with 10 bases lying between them. This CDR3 contains 12 residues. The V gene's germline CDR1 is MNHEY and CDR2 SVGAGI. The chain's CDR3 is CASSLPGQPQHF. The CDR3 coding sequence is TGTGCCAGCAGCCTTCCAGGACAGCCCCAGCATTTT.

The chain is built from TRBV7-3 and TRBJ2-2; the D gene is possibly TRBD2 (6 bases). Germline-derived CDR1 and CDR2 are SGHTA and FQGTGA. The CDR3 runs to 16 residues. Trimming took off 5 bases at V and 7 bases at J, with 20 bases between the two ends. This chain's CDR3 is CASSIRGDLGGGELFF. DNA of the CDR3: TGTGCCAGCAGCATTCGCGGGGACCTGGGCGGCGGGGAGCTGTTTTTT.

This clone was recorded a few times. This CDR3 reads CASSPPGRGEFF. Written as DNA, the CDR3 is TGTGCCAGCAGTCCGCCGGGACGGGGAGAGTTTTTT. The chain links TRBV28 to TRBJ1-4, with a weak D call TRBD1 (5 bases). Germline lookup yields CDR1 MDHEN and CDR2 SYDVKM. Trimming cost V 5 bases and J 16 bases, with 17 bases left between them. The CDR3 has 12 amino acids.

The chain has TRBV13 and TRBJ2-3, with TRBD1 identical over 11 bases. The V gene's germline CDR1 is PRHDT and CDR2 FYEKMQ (reference sequence). The CDR3 runs 15 residues. With 4 bases clipped from V and 8 bases from J, the junction kept 8 bases outside the gene matches. Written as DNA, the CDR3 is TGTGCCAGCAGCTATGGGACAGGGGGATGGGTTACGCAGTATTTT. Its translation: CASSYGTGGWVTQYF.

The chain combines TRBV5-1 with TRBJ2-1, with TRBD1 matching 8 bases. V lost 7 bases and J lost 6; bases outside the gene matches: 9. The germline CDR1 and CDR2 sequences are SGHRS and YFSETQ. CDR3 size: 14 residues. The CDR3 sequence is CASAVGQGINEQFF. CDR3 in DNA: TGCGCCAGCGCCGTTGGACAGGGCATCAATGAGCAGTTCTTC.